This TCR beta chain originates from a study of human T cells and chemical hapten exposure. Study-wide background: Alopecia areata, totalis or universalis was found in mostly female patients.

V was clipped by 4 bases and J by 1 base, with 6 bases between them. This CDR3 has 13 amino acids. Germline V CDR1 and CDR2: ENHRY, SYGVKD. As regards this clonotype: The antigen is unknown.

Whole-study results and caveats: Expanded TCRs made up significantly more big CDR3 similarity clusters than controls did. Donors had alopecia, so their immune response may differ from healthy people's.

Noted time point: pre-sensitization, week 0. The treatment is: therapeutic diphenylcyclopropenone sensitization with weekly scalp DPC. Blood draws came before every patch-test application. A single record per CDR3 protein comes from TCRdb applying MiXCR to the RACE reads. The sample holds approximately 320,000 distinct CDR3 sequences, around 5% seen once. Sequences were derived from whole blood, sampled in connection with sensitization to the hapten diphenylcyclopropenone (DPC). The rearrangement uses TRBV10-3 and TRBJ2-3, with D hard to call. The TCR originated in a woman under 30 with alopecia areata. Some clones in this sample may be carry-over from other donors' samples. This CDR3 is CAISGLGTDTQYF. The CDR3 nucleotides read TGTGCCATCAGTGGTTTGGGCACAGATACGCAGTATTTT.